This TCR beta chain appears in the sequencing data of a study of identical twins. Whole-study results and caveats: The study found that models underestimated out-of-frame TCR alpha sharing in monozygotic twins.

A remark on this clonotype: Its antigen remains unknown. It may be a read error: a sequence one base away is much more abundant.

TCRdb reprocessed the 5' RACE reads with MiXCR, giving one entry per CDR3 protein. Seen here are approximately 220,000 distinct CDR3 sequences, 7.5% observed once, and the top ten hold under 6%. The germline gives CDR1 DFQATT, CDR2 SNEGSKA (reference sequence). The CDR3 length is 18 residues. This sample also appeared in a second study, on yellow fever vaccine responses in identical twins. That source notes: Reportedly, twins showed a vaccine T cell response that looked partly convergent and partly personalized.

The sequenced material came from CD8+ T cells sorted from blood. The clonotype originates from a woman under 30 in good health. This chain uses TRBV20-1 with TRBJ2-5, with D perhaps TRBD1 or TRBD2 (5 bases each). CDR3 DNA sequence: TGCTGTGCTAGAGATTATGATGGCTCTAGGGACCACCAAGAGACCCAGTACTTC. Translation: CCARDYDGSRDHQETQYF.